A selection of T cell receptor beta chains follows, all from one sample in a study of glioma-infiltrating T cells after dendritic cell vaccination. TCRdb's copy holds only in-frame clones and misses some; the assay was immunoSEQ multiplex PCR. The repertoire holds about 76,000 clones, with around nine tenths as singletons. Sequences were derived from blood, sampled after dendritic cell vaccination. The receptors stem from a human donor with glioblastoma. Each CDR3 is given with its conserved first and last residue. D genes are given only for firm matches.

TRBD1	TRBV5-6	TRBJ1-1	TGTGCCAGCAGCTTGCAGGGGGCTCTTATGAACACTGAAGCTTTCTTT	CASSLQGALMNTEAFF
NA	TRBV5-1	TRBJ2-7	TGCGCCAGCAGCTTGGCTGGGGGGGCAGGCTCCTACGAGCAGTACTTC	CASSLAGGAGSYEQYF
NA	TRBV5-1	TRBJ2-7	TGCGCCAGCAGCTCACGACAGTACTACGAGCAGTACTTC	CASSSRQYYEQYF
TRBD2	TRBV9	TRBJ2-5	TGTGCCAGCAGCGTAGGGGGAGGGTTGGAGACCCAGTACTTC	CASSVGGGLETQYF
NA	TRBV18	TRBJ2-2	TGTGCCAGCTCACCGGCGACAGGATCCGGGGAGCTGTTTTTT	CASSPATGSGELFF
NA	TRBV7-8	TRBJ2-7	TGTGCCAGCAGCTCCCCCGAGGGGACACTATACGAGCAGTACTTC	CASSSPEGTLYEQYF
NA	TRBV2	TRBJ1-1	TGTGCCAGCAGAGGATCGGGGGATTGGCACACTGAAGCTTTCTTT	CASRGSGDWHTEAFF
NA	TRBV23-1	TRBJ1-6	TGCGCCAGCCTCGGGCGGGTCCCCTCCTATAATTCACCCCTCCACTTT	CASLGRVPSYNSPLHF
TRBD1	TRBV23-1	TRBJ1-6	TGCGCCAGCAGACCTAGACAGGGCCTCCACTTT	CASRPRQGLHF
TRBD2	TRBV5-1	TRBJ2-5	TGCGCCAGCACCCGGAGTAGCGGGAGCGCAGAGACCCAGTACTTC	CASTRSSGSAETQYF